The 9 T cell receptor beta chains presented below share a single source sample, sequenced in a study of Graves' ophthalmopathy and Graves' hyperthyroidism. The study amplified TCR beta CDR3 regions using RNA transcripts. Following a first-round RT-PCR that used HTBI primers, a second-round multiplex PCR was carried out. TCRdb reprocessed the multiplex PCR reads with MiXCR, giving one entry per CDR3 protein. The repertoire holds 1 million to 1.3 million distinct CDR3 sequences, around a third seen once, with 11% in the top ten. Source material: peripheral blood or thyroid tissue (not recorded which). The receptors were sampled from an adult man with Graves' hyperthyroidism.

This clonotype was detected many times. No conserved phenylalanine or tryptophan is present at the end of the CDR3, so a read error is the likely explanation. The V and J genes are TRBV25-1 and TRBJ1-1, with TRBD1 identical over 9 bases. V trimming: 1 base; J trimming: 0 bases; junction bases outside the gene matches: 3. The CDR3 extends over 16 amino acids. From germline, CDR1 is MGHDK and CDR2 SYGVNS. The CDR3 DNA sequence: TGTGCCAGCAGTGAATCCCGGACAGGGGTGAACACTGAAGCTTTCCTT. The encoded protein is CASSESRTGVNTEAFL.

This clonotype has more than one count but fewer than ten. The chain carries TRBV27 and TRBJ1-2, with D perhaps matching TRBD1 (5 bases). Germline V lookup: CDR1 MNHEY, CDR2 SMNVEV (reference sequence). V shed 0 bases and J shed 6 bases, with 14 bases lying between them. The CDR3 extends over 15 amino acids. CDR3 loop: CASSLSGGTSHGYTF. The CDR3 DNA follows: TGTGCCAGCAGTTTATCAGGCGGGACTAGCCATGGCTACACCTTC.

The chain combines TRBV11-2 with TRBJ1-5; no clear D. Germline CDR1 is SGHAT and CDR2 is FQNNGV. Trimming took off 7 bases at V and 4 bases at J, with 8 bases between the two ends. The CDR3 contains 12 residues. The CDR3 is CASTTWNQPQHF. The CDR3 DNA reads as TGTGCCAGCACCACGTGGAATCAGCCCCAGCATTTT.

This clonotype has ten or more counts. The V call is TRBV20-1, the J call TRBJ1-2; maybe TRBD1 (5 bases). V was trimmed by 4 bases and J by 8 bases, leaving 17 bases between them. Germline lookup yields CDR1 DFQATT and CDR2 SNEGSKA (reference sequence). The CDR3 sequence is 13 residues long. CDR3 sequence: CSATHTGTVGYTF. The CDR3, as DNA: TGCAGTGCTACACACACCGGGACGGTAGGCTACACCTTC.

The chain is built from TRBV11-2 and TRBJ1-5, with a weak D call TRBD1 (5 bases). Germline assignment: CDR1 SGHAT and CDR2 FQNNGV. The germline V and J ends were trimmed by 5 bases and 6 bases, with 20 bases remaining between them. The CDR3 loop spans 16 amino acids. The CDR3 here is CASSTYLTGDVQPQHF. In nucleotides, the CDR3 is TGTGCCAGCAGCACGTATCTTACGGGGGACGTTCAGCCCCAGCATTTT.

V gene TRBV9 combines with J gene TRBJ1-1; D may be TRBD1 (6 bases). V gave up 4 bases and J gave up 0 bases, with 13 bases separating them. This CDR3 is built from 15 residues. The V gene's germline CDR1 is SGDLS and CDR2 YYNGEE. CDR3 region: CASSQGQLMNTEAFF. In DNA, the CDR3 is TGTGCCAGCAGCCAAGGACAGTTGATGAACACTGAAGCTTTCTTT. The full variable domain, with the rest looked up from reference TRBV9 and TRBJ1-1, is DSGVTQTPKHLITATGQRVTLRCSPRSGDLSVYWYQQSLDQGLQFLIQYYNGEERAKGNILERFSAQQFPDLHSELNLSSLELGDSALYFCASSQGQLMNTEAFFGQGTRLTVV.

This clonotype was detected many times. The chain joins TRBV10-3 to TRBJ1-1; no reliable D call. The CDR3 consists of 15 residues. The germline V gene has CDR1 ENHRY and CDR2 SYGVKD. Trimming pared 7 bases from V and 7 bases from J, leaving 22 bases between. Here the CDR3 DNA reads TGTGCCATCAAAATTTCGGGGTCGTCGGGCGGTGAAGCTTTCTTT. As protein: CAIKISGSSGGEAFF.

The chain employs TRBV7-2 and TRBJ2-6; 9 nucleotides agree with TRBD1. With 2 bases clipped from V and 2 bases from J, the junction kept 7 bases outside the gene matches. This CDR3 region has 18 residues. Per the germline V gene, CDR1 is SGHTA and CDR2 is FQGNSA. CDR3 region: CASSLLGTGHPGANVLTF. CDR3 nucleotides: TGTGCCAGCAGCTTATTGGGGACAGGGCACCCTGGGGCCAACGTCCTGACTTTC.

This clonotype was counted ten times or more. This rearrangement joins TRBV6-5 to TRBJ1-1; tentative D call: TRBD1 (5 bases). This CDR3 is built from 14 residues. V shed 2 bases and J shed 0 bases, with 7 bases lying between them. CDR1 and CDR2 from the germline V gene are MNHEY and SVGAGI. The CDR3 DNA follows: TGTGCCAGCAGTTACGCAGGGTTGAACACTGAAGCTTTCTTT. It specifies CASSYAGLNTEAFF.